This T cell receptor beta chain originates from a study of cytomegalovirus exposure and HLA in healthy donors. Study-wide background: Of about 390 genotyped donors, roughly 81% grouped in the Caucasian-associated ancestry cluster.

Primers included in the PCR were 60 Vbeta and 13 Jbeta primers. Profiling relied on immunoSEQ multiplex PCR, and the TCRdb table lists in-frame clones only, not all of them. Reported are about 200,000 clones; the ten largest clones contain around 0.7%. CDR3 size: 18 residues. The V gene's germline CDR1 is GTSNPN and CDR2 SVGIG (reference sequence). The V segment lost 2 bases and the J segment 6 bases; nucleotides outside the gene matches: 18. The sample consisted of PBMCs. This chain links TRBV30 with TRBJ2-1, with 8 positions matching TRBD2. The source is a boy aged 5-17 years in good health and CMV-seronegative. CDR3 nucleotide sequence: TGTGCCTGGAGTTCAATGGGACCCCTCGGGACTAGTCGCAATGAGCAGTTCTTC. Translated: CAWSSMGPLGTSRNEQFF.